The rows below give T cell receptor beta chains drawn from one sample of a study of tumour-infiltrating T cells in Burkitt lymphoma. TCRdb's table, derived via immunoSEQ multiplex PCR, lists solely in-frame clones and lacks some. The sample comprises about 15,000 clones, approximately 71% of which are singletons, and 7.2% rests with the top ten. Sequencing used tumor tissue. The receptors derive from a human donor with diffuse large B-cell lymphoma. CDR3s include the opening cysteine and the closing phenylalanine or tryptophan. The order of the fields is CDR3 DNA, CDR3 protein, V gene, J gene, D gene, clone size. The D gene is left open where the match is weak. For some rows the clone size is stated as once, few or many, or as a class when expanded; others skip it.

CDR3 DNA: TGTGCCAGCAGCCCAACAGGGGGCGGCAATCAGCCCCAGCATTTT
CDR3 protein: CASSPTGGGNQPQHF
V gene: TRBV7-9
J gene: TRBJ1-5
D gene: TRBD1
clone size: -

CDR3 DNA: TGTGCCAGCAGTGACTCAGCGGACCTCTTTGGTACGCAGTATTTT
CDR3 protein: CASSDSADLFGTQYF
V gene: TRBV6-4
J gene: TRBJ2-3
D gene: -
clone size: once

CDR3 DNA: TGTGCCAGCAGGGTCTCAGGAGCTGTCCATGGCTACACCTTC
CDR3 protein: CASRVSGAVHGYTF
V gene: TRBV27
J gene: TRBJ1-2
D gene: -
clone size: few

CDR3 DNA: TGTGCCAGCAGTTCCGGGACTGGGAATGAGCAGTTCTTC
CDR3 protein: CASSSGTGNEQFF
V gene: TRBV6-6
J gene: TRBJ2-1
D gene: -
clone size: -

CDR3 DNA: TGTGCCAGCAGCCAAGGACAGGGGCAAGCTAACTATGGCTACACCTTC
CDR3 protein: CASSQGQGQANYGYTF
V gene: TRBV4-2
J gene: TRBJ1-2
D gene: TRBD1
clone size: -

CDR3 DNA: TGTGCCAGCAGCCAAGAGGAGGACTATCCCGGTGGGGAGAGGGGGGCAGATACGCAGTATTTT
CDR3 protein: CASSQEEDYPGGERGADTQYF
V gene: TRBV14
J gene: TRBJ2-3
D gene: -
clone size: -

CDR3 DNA: TGTGCCAGCAGTTACAGGCGGGGGGCCTACGAGCAGTACTTC
CDR3 protein: CASSYRRGAYEQYF
V gene: TRBV6-5
J gene: TRBJ2-7
D gene: TRBD2
clone size: -

CDR3 DNA: TGTGCCAGCAGTCGAGCGGGTGGTGGCAATCAGCCCCAGCATTTT
CDR3 protein: CASSRAGGGNQPQHF
V gene: TRBV6-5
J gene: TRBJ1-5
D gene: -
clone size: -

CDR3 DNA: TGCAGCGTTGAAGTGGTGTCAAACGAGCAGTACTTC
CDR3 protein: CSVEVVSNEQYF
V gene: TRBV29-1
J gene: TRBJ2-7
D gene: -
clone size: -

CDR3 DNA: TGTGCCAGCAGCGGCAGTCGGGTTCAAGCGGGAGGATCCAATGAGCAGTTCTTC
CDR3 protein: CASSGSRVQAGGSNEQFF
V gene: TRBV9
J gene: TRBJ2-1
D gene: TRBD2
clone size: once

CDR3 DNA: TGTGCCAGCAGTTACTATCCGGGTGGACGGGAGACCCAGTACTTC
CDR3 protein: CASSYYPGGRETQYF
V gene: TRBV6-5
J gene: TRBJ2-5
D gene: -
clone size: -

CDR3 DNA: TGTGCCAGCAGTGAGTACGTGGGGACCCAGTACTTC
CDR3 protein: CASSEYVGTQYF
V gene: TRBV2
J gene: TRBJ2-5
D gene: -
clone size: -

CDR3 DNA: TGTGCCAGCAGTTTAGAATTGGGGGTAGGGGCAACCTACGAGCAGTACTTC
CDR3 protein: CASSLELGVGATYEQYF
V gene: TRBV28
J gene: TRBJ2-7
D gene: -
clone size: -

CDR3 DNA: TGTGCTAAGGCTGAAGCTTTCTTT
CDR3 protein: CAKAEAFF
V gene: TRBV12-5
J gene: TRBJ1-1
D gene: -
clone size: -

CDR3 DNA: TGTGCCAGCAGCCCGCCCCTAGCGGGAGGGCCAAGTGGTGAGCAGTTCTTC
CDR3 protein: CASSPPLAGGPSGEQFF
V gene: TRBV7-9
J gene: TRBJ2-1
D gene: TRBD2
clone size: -

CDR3 DNA: TGTGCCTGGAGTGTAGCGGGAGTGGGGAAAAGGTATTTT
CDR3 protein: CAWSVAGVGKRYF
V gene: TRBV30
J gene: TRBJ2-3
D gene: TRBD2
clone size: -

CDR3 DNA: TGTGCCAGCAGCCAAGAATCGCAGGGGAACACCGGGGAGCTGTTTTTT
CDR3 protein: CASSQESQGNTGELFF
V gene: TRBV4-2
J gene: TRBJ2-2
D gene: -
clone size: -

CDR3 DNA: TGCAGCGCCTGGGAAGGACTCCAAAACACCGGGGAGCTGTTTTTT
CDR3 protein: CSAWEGLQNTGELFF
V gene: TRBV29-1
J gene: TRBJ2-2
D gene: -
clone size: -

CDR3 DNA: TGTGCCAGCAGGCAGCCTGCCGAGGTTCTCTCCTACAATGAGCAGTTCTTC
CDR3 protein: CASRQPAEVLSYNEQFF
V gene: TRBV7-9
J gene: TRBJ2-1
D gene: -
clone size: -

CDR3 DNA: TGTGCCAGCAGTCCCCGTCTGCCCACCGGGGAGCTGTTTTTT
CDR3 protein: CASSPRLPTGELFF
V gene: TRBV6-1
J gene: TRBJ2-2
D gene: -
clone size: -

CDR3 DNA: TGTGCCAGCAGTTACTTGGGGCCGAATCAGCCCCAGCATTTT
CDR3 protein: CASSYLGPNQPQHF
V gene: TRBV6-5
J gene: TRBJ1-5
D gene: -
clone size: few

CDR3 DNA: TGTGCCAGCTCCCCGCAGGGGGCAAACCAGCCCCAGCATTTT
CDR3 protein: CASSPQGANQPQHF
V gene: TRBV18
J gene: TRBJ1-5
D gene: TRBD1
clone size: -

CDR3 DNA: TGTGCCAGTAGTATAGAGGCCGGGACAGGCCCCTTTTATAGCAATCAGCCCCAGCATTTT
CDR3 protein: CASSIEAGTGPFYSNQPQHF
V gene: TRBV19
J gene: TRBJ1-5
D gene: TRBD1
clone size: -

CDR3 DNA: TGTGCCAGCAGCTTAGAATCTAGGTGGAACATTCAGTACTTC
CDR3 protein: CASSLESRWNIQYF
V gene: TRBV11-2
J gene: TRBJ2-4
D gene: -
clone size: -

CDR3 DNA: TGTGCCACCAGCACACTCTCTACGGGGAATGAGCAGTTCTTC
CDR3 protein: CATSTLSTGNEQFF
V gene: TRBV15
J gene: TRBJ2-1
D gene: -
clone size: -

CDR3 DNA: TGCGCCAGCAGTCTAGGACTAGCGGGGTACCAAGAGACCCAGTACTTC
CDR3 protein: CASSLGLAGYQETQYF
V gene: TRBV5-1
J gene: TRBJ2-5
D gene: TRBD2
clone size: -

CDR3 DNA: TGTGCCTCAATCTCGGGCGCAGGGTCCCCCACAGATACGCAGTATTTT
CDR3 protein: CASISGAGSPTDTQYF
V gene: TRBV30
J gene: TRBJ2-3
D gene: -
clone size: once

CDR3 DNA: TGTGCCAGCAGTTTAAGGGTCGGCAAAGCACGGGGGTATGGCTACACCTTC
CDR3 protein: CASSLRVGKARGYGYTF
V gene: TRBV27
J gene: TRBJ1-2
D gene: -
clone size: -

CDR3 DNA: TGTGCCAGTAGCAGGGGTGCCTATGGCTACACCTTC
CDR3 protein: CASSRGAYGYTF
V gene: TRBV19
J gene: TRBJ1-2
D gene: -
clone size: -

CDR3 DNA: TGCGCCAGCAGCTTAGCGGGACCCACAGATACGCAGTATTTT
CDR3 protein: CASSLAGPTDTQYF
V gene: TRBV5-1
J gene: TRBJ2-3
D gene: TRBD2
clone size: few

CDR3 DNA: TGTGCCTGGAGTCTAGTCGGACAGGTTGGTCAGCCCCAGCATTTT
CDR3 protein: CAWSLVGQVGQPQHF
V gene: TRBV30
J gene: TRBJ1-5
D gene: TRBD1
clone size: -

CDR3 DNA: TGCGCCAGCAGTGACACCAGAACTAGCGGTTTGGGTACAGATACGCAGTATTTT
CDR3 protein: CASSDTRTSGLGTDTQYF
V gene: TRBV10-1
J gene: TRBJ2-3
D gene: TRBD2
clone size: -

CDR3 DNA: TGTGCCAGCAGCCAGGGGGTTTTGAACACTGAAGCTTTCTTT
CDR3 protein: CASSQGVLNTEAFF
V gene: TRBV5-4
J gene: TRBJ1-1
D gene: TRBD1
clone size: -

CDR3 DNA: TGTGCCAGCAGCCAAGATCGAGATGGGGAAAAACTGTTTTTT
CDR3 protein: CASSQDRDGEKLFF
V gene: TRBV4-2
J gene: TRBJ1-4
D gene: -
clone size: once

CDR3 DNA: TGCGCCAGCAATGAGGGGCTGGAGCAGTACTTC
CDR3 protein: CASNEGLEQYF
V gene: TRBV5-1
J gene: TRBJ2-7
D gene: -
clone size: medium-sized

CDR3 DNA: TGCGCCAGCAGGCCGGGAGGGCCCCAAGAGACCCAGTACTTC
CDR3 protein: CASRPGGPQETQYF
V gene: TRBV10-2
J gene: TRBJ2-5
D gene: TRBD2
clone size: -

CDR3 DNA: TGCGCCAGCAGCAGACAGGGGGGGAATGAGCAGTTCTTC
CDR3 protein: CASSRQGGNEQFF
V gene: TRBV10-1
J gene: TRBJ2-1
D gene: TRBD1
clone size: -

CDR3 DNA: TGTGCCAGCAGCCCCGGGACAGGCAGTAGCAATCAGCCCCAGCATTTT
CDR3 protein: CASSPGTGSSNQPQHF
V gene: TRBV9
J gene: TRBJ1-5
D gene: TRBD1
clone size: -

CDR3 DNA: TGTGCCAGCAGCTTTGCAAGCGGCTACCCAGATTGGAATCAGCCCCAGCATTTT
CDR3 protein: CASSFASGYPDWNQPQHF
V gene: TRBV12-1
J gene: TRBJ1-5
D gene: -
clone size: medium-sized

CDR3 DNA: TGTGCCTGGAGTGGGGGACAGGCGCACTCCTACGAGCAGTACTTC
CDR3 protein: CAWSGGQAHSYEQYF
V gene: TRBV30
J gene: TRBJ2-7
D gene: TRBD1
clone size: -

CDR3 DNA: TGCAGCGCCGACTACGGGACTAGCGGGAGAGGGGGGACCCAAGAGACCCAGTACTTC
CDR3 protein: CSADYGTSGRGGTQETQYF
V gene: TRBV29-1
J gene: TRBJ2-5
D gene: TRBD2
clone size: -

CDR3 DNA: TGTGCCAGCAGCTTGGCTGGGGGCCCGGGTAAGGAAGGCTACACCTTC
CDR3 protein: CASSLAGGPGKEGYTF
V gene: TRBV5-6
J gene: TRBJ1-2
D gene: -
clone size: once

CDR3 DNA: TGTGCCATCAGTGGAGTAGGGAACAGCAATCAGCCCCAGCATTTT
CDR3 protein: CAISGVGNSNQPQHF
V gene: TRBV10-3
J gene: TRBJ1-5
D gene: -
clone size: -

CDR3 DNA: TGTGCCAGCAGATCCACTAGCGGGAGGGCCCACAATGAGCAGTTCTTC
CDR3 protein: CASRSTSGRAHNEQFF
V gene: TRBV5-4
J gene: TRBJ2-1
D gene: TRBD2
clone size: -

CDR3 DNA: TGTGCCAGCAGCTCCAACCAAGAGACCCAGTACTTC
CDR3 protein: CASSSNQETQYF
V gene: TRBV11-3
J gene: TRBJ2-5
D gene: -
clone size: -

CDR3 DNA: TGTGCCAGTAGTATTGTGGAAATCGGTGGCTACACCTTC
CDR3 protein: CASSIVEIGGYTF
V gene: TRBV19
J gene: TRBJ1-2
D gene: -
clone size: -

CDR3 DNA: TGCGCCAGCAGCTACCGGGAAATAGCCGGGGAGCTGTTTTTT
CDR3 protein: CASSYREIAGELFF
V gene: TRBV4-1
J gene: TRBJ2-2
D gene: -
clone size: -

CDR3 DNA: TGTGCCAGACCAGAGGGGGGCTCGAACACTGAAGCTTTCTTT
CDR3 protein: CARPEGGSNTEAFF
V gene: TRBV2
J gene: TRBJ1-1
D gene: -
clone size: -

CDR3 DNA: TGTGCCATCAGAGAAGGCCTACAGTTGAGCTCCTACAATGAGCAGTTCTTC
CDR3 protein: CAIREGLQLSSYNEQFF
V gene: TRBV10-3
J gene: TRBJ2-1
D gene: -
clone size: -

CDR3 DNA: TGTGCCTGGAGGGGCCCGGGAGTCACTGAAGCTTTCTTT
CDR3 protein: CAWRGPGVTEAFF
V gene: TRBV30
J gene: TRBJ1-1
D gene: -
clone size: -

CDR3 DNA: TGCAGTGCTAGGGACACCAATGAGCAGTTCTTC
CDR3 protein: CSARDTNEQFF
V gene: TRBV20-1
J gene: TRBJ2-1
D gene: -
clone size: -

CDR3 DNA: TGTGCCAGCAGCGTAGCCCCCGGGGAGCTGTTTTTT
CDR3 protein: CASSVAPGELFF
V gene: TRBV9
J gene: TRBJ2-2
D gene: -
clone size: -

CDR3 DNA: TGCGCCAGCAGCTTGGTGGCCGGAAACACCGGGGAGCTGTTTTTT
CDR3 protein: CASSLVAGNTGELFF
V gene: TRBV5-1
J gene: TRBJ2-2
D gene: -
clone size: once

CDR3 DNA: TGTGCCAGCACTCTCGGTGGCGGGAGGGCCGCAGATACGCAGTATTTT
CDR3 protein: CASTLGGGRAADTQYF
V gene: TRBV5-4
J gene: TRBJ2-3
D gene: TRBD2
clone size: -

CDR3 DNA: TGTGCCAGCAGTTTAAAGGGATTCCAAGAGACCCAGTACTTC
CDR3 protein: CASSLKGFQETQYF
V gene: TRBV27
J gene: TRBJ2-5
D gene: -
clone size: few

CDR3 DNA: TGTGCCAGCAGCCCGTCAGGGACAGGTCAGCCCCAGCATTTT
CDR3 protein: CASSPSGTGQPQHF
V gene: TRBV28
J gene: TRBJ1-5
D gene: TRBD1
clone size: -

CDR3 DNA: TGTGCCAGCAGCCCAGGACAGGGGTCGAGCGAGCAGTACTTC
CDR3 protein: CASSPGQGSSEQYF
V gene: TRBV11-3
J gene: TRBJ2-7
D gene: TRBD1
clone size: -

CDR3 DNA: TGTGCCAGCAAGGACAGGGGGAAACTAAACACTGAAGCTTTCTTT
CDR3 protein: CASKDRGKLNTEAFF
V gene: TRBV5-4
J gene: TRBJ1-1
D gene: TRBD1
clone size: -

CDR3 DNA: TGTGCCAGTAGTATTACTAGCGCGACAATTTCTACGCAGTATTTT
CDR3 protein: CASSITSATISTQYF
V gene: TRBV19
J gene: TRBJ2-3
D gene: TRBD2
clone size: -